One and the same sample provided the 5 T cell receptor beta chains below, sequenced in a study of cytomegalovirus exposure and HLA in healthy donors (dated by TCRdb to about 2017). The library relied on the immunoSEQ multiplex PCR assay. For the multiplex PCR, a mixture combining 60 forward primers for TCR Vbeta segments and 13 reverse primers for TCR Jbeta segments was used. TCRdb's version of the immuneACCESS table is confined to in-frame rearrangements and falls short of the full clone set. An unresolved V gene accounts for under half of the shortfall where checked; the remainder is of unknown origin. The sample table contains about 91,000 clones; only one count was recorded for around nine tenths of them. The top ten clonotypes cover over 8.5% of the sample. Input material: PBMCs. The receptor set was obtained from a man between 25 and 39 years old in good health and CMV-seropositive.

The chain links TRBV25-1 to TRBJ2-3, with a tentative D call TRBD2 (6 bases). The ends were cut back, 7 bases at V and 0 bases at J, with 11 bases in the middle. CDR1 MGHDK and CDR2 SYGVNS come from the germline V gene. The CDR3 sequence is 14 residues long. CDR3 sequence: CASNRRGSTDTQYF. In DNA form, the CDR3 reads TGTGCCAGCAATCGGCGGGGAAGCACAGATACGCAGTATTTT. Using reference TRBV25-1 and TRBJ2-3 for the parts outside the CDR3, the full variable domain is EADIYQTPRYLVIGTGKKITLECSQTMGHDKMYWYQQDPGMELHLIHYSYGVNSTEKGDLSSESTVSRIRTEHFPLTLESARPSHTSQYLCASNRRGSTDTQYFGPGTRLTVL.

V is TRBV29-1 and J is TRBJ2-5, with no clear D. Germline V gives CDR1 SQVTM, CDR2 ANQGSEA. CDR3 length: 12 amino acids. Trimming cost V 3 bases and J 1 base, with 6 bases left between them. This CDR3 reads CSVEPGQETQYF. The CDR3 DNA reads as TGCAGCGTTGAGCCGGGCCAAGAGACCCAGTACTTC.

The chain uses TRBV19 and TRBJ1-1, with TRBD1 matching over 8 bases. CDR1 is LNHDA and CDR2 is SQIVND in the germline V gene (reference sequence). This CDR3 is 15 amino acids long. V shed 3 bases and J 5 bases; nucleotides not matched to a gene: 8. CDR3 DNA sequence: TGTGCCAGTAGTATCCCCAGGGGGCGAGGAACTGAAGCTTTCTTT. Translated: CASSIPRGRGTEAFF.

This sequence joins TRBV30 and TRBJ1-5, with TRBD1 matching 9 bases. The CDR3 has 15 amino acids. V was clipped by 3 bases and J by 5 bases; unmatched bases: 8. Germline loops: CDR1 GTSNPN, CDR2 SVGIG (reference sequence). The CDR3 sequence is CAWRLSGTGHQPQHF. The CDR3 DNA sequence: TGTGCCTGGAGGCTCTCCGGGACAGGGCATCAGCCCCAGCATTTT.

This clone was seen once. The chain links TRBV5-1 to TRBJ1-4; TRBD1 matches at 7 bases. Germline V gene lookup returns CDR1 SGHRS and CDR2 YFSETQ. The V segment lost 0 bases and the J segment 7 bases; nucleotides outside the gene matches: 3. This CDR3 region has 14 residues. The CDR3 DNA is TGCGCCAGCAGCTTGGACCAGGGGGTTGAAAAACTGTTTTTT. It is translated as CASSLDQGVEKLFF.